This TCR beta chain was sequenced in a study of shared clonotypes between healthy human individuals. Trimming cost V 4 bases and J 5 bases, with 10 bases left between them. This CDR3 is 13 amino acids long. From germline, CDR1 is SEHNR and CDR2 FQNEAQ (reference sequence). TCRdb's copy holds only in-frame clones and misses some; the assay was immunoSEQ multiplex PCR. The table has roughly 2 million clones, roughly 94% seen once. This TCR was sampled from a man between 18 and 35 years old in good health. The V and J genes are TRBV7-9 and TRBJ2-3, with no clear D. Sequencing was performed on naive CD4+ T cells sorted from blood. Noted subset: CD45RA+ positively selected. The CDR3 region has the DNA TGTGCCAGCAGCTCACTTGGGGTAGATACGCAGTATTTT. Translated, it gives CASSSLGVDTQYF.